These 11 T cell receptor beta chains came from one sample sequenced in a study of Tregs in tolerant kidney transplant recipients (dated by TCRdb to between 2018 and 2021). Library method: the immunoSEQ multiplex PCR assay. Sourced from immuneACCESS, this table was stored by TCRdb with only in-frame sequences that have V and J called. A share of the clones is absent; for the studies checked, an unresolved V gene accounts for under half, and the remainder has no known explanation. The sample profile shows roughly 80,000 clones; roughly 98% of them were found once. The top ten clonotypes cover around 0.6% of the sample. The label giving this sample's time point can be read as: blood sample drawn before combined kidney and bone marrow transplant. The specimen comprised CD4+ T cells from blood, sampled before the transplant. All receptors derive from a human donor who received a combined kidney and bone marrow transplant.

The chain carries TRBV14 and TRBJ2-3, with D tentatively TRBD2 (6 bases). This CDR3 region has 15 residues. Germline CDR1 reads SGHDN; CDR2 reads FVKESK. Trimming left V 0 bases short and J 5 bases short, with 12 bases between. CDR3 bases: TGTGCCAGCAGCCAAGAACCAGCGGGCCGAGATACGCAGTATTTT. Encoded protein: CASSQEPAGRDTQYF.

The CDR3 sequence is CASSFTSGGRSLNEQFF. DNA of the CDR3: TGTGCCAGCAGCTTTACGAGCGGGGGGAGAAGCCTCAATGAGCAGTTCTTC. The chain joins TRBV11-3 to TRBJ2-1; 9 nucleotides line up with TRBD2. The V gene's germline CDR1 is SGHNT and CDR2 YENEEA. The CDR3 is 17 amino acids. V was clipped by 3 bases and J by 6 bases; unmatched bases: 12. Full variable domain (missing parts from reference TRBV11-3 and TRBJ2-1): EAGVVQSPRYKIIEKKQPVAFWCNPISGHNTLYWYLQNLGQGPELLIRYENEEAVDDSQLPKDRFSAERLKGVDSTLKIQPAELGDSAVYLCASSFTSGGRSLNEQFFGPGTRLTVL.

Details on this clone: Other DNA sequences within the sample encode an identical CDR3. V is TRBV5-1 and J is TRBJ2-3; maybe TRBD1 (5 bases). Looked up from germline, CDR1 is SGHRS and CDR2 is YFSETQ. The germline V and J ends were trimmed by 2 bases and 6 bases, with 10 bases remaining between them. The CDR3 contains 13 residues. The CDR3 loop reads CASSFWGRDTQYF. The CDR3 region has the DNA TGCGCCAGCAGCTTCTGGGGCAGGGATACGCAGTATTTT.

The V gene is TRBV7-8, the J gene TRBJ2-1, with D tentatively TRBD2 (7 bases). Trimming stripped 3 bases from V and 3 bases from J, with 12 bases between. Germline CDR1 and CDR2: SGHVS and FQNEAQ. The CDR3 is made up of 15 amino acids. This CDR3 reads CASSLGGQIYNEQFF. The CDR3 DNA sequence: TGTGCCAGCAGCTTGGGGGGGCAGATCTACAATGAGCAGTTCTTC.

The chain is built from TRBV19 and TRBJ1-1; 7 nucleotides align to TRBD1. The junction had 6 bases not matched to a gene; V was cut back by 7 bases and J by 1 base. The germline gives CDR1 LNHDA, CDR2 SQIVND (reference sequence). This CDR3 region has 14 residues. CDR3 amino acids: CASKFGTANTEAFF. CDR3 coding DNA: TGTGCCAGTAAATTTGGGACAGCGAACACTGAAGCTTTCTTT.

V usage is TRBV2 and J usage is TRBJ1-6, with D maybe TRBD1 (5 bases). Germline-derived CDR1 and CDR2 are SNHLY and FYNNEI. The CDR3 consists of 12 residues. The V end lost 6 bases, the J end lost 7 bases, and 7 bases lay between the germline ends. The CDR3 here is CASRQENSPLHF. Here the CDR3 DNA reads TGTGCCAGCAGACAGGAAAATTCACCCCTCCACTTT.

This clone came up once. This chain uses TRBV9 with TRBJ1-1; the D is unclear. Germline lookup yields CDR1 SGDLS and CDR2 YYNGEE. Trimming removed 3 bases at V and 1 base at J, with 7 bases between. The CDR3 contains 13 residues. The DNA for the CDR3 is TGTGCCAGCAGCGCGACACCGAACACTGAAGCTTTCTTT. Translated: CASSATPNTEAFF.

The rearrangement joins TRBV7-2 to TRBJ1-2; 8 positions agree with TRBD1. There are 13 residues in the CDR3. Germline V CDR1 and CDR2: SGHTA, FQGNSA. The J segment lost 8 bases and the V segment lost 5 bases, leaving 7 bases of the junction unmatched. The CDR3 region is CASSQDREDGYTF. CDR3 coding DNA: TGTGCCAGCAGCCAGGACAGGGAAGACGGCTACACCTTC.

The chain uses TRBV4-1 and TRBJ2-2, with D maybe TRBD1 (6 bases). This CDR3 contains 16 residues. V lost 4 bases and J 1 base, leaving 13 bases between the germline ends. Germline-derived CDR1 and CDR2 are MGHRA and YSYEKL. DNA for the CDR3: TGCGCCAGCAGCCGCCCCAGGGGCGTGAACACCGGGGAGCTGTTTTTT. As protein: CASSRPRGVNTGELFF.

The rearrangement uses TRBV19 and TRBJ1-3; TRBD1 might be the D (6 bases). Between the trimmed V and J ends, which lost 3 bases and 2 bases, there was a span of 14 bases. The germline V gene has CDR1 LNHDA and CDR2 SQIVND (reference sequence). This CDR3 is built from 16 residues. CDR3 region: CASSIDRPGPGNTIYF. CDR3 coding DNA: TGTGCCAGTAGTATCGACAGGCCCGGCCCTGGAAACACCATATATTTT. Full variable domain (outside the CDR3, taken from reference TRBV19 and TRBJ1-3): DGGITQSPKYLFRKEGQNVTLSCEQNLNHDAMYWYRQDPGQGLRLIYYSQIVNDFQKGDIAEGYSVSREKKESFPLTVTSAQKNPTAFYLCASSIDRPGPGNTIYFGEGSWLTVV.

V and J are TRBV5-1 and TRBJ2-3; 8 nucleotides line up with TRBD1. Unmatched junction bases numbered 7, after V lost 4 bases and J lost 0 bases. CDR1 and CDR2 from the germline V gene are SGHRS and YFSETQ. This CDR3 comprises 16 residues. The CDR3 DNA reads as TGCGCCAGCAGCCAAGGACAGGGTGGGAGCACAGATACGCAGTATTTT. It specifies CASSQGQGGSTDTQYF.